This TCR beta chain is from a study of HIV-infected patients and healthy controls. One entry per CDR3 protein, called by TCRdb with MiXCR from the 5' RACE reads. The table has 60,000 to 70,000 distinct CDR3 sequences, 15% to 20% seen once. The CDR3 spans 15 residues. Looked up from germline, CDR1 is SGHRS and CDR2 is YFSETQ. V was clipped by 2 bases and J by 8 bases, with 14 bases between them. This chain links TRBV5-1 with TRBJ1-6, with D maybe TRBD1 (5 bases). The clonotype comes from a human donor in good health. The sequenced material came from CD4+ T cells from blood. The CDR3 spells CASSLRPGTDSPLHF. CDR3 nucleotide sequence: TGCGCCAGCAGCTTAAGACCAGGGACGGATTCACCCCTCCACTTT.